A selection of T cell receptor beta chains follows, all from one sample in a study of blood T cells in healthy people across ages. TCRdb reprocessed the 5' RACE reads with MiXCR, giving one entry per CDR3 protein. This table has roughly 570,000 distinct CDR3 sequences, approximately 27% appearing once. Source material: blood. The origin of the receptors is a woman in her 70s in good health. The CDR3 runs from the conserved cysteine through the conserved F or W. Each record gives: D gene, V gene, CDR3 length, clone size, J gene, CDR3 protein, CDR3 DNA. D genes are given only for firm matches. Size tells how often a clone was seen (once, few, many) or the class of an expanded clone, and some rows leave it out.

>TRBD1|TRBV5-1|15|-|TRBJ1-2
CASTRGDRGNYGYTF
TGCGCCAGCACCCGTGGGGACAGGGGGAACTATGGCTACACCTTC
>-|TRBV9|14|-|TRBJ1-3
CASRRASSGNTIYF
TGTGCCAGCAGACGGGCCTCCTCTGGAAACACCATATATTTT
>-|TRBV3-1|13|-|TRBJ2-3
CASSQPSTDTQYF
TGTGCCAGCAGCCAACCTAGCACAGATACGCAGTATTTT
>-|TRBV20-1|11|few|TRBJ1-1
CSAGANTEASF
TGCAGTGCTGGAGCGAACACTGAAGCTTCCTTT
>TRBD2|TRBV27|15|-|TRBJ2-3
CASSFLAGFSDTQYF
TGTGCCAGCAGTTTCCTAGCGGGGTTTTCAGATACGCAGTATTTT
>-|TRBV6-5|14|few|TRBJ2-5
CASSYSLTGKTQYF
TGTGCCAGCAGTTACTCGTTAACCGGGAAGACCCAGTACTTC
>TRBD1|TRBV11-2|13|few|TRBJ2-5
CASGGQLQETQYF
TGTGCCAGCGGGGGACAGCTACAAGAGACCCAGTACTTC
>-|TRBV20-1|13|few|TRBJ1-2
CSAPQAGNYGYTF
TGCAGTGCCCCTCAGGCAGGAAACTATGGCTACACCTTC
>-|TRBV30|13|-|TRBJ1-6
CAWTGVTNSPLHF
TGTGCCTGGACAGGGGTCACAAATTCACCCCTCCACTTT
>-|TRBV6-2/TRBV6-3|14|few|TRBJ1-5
CASAAGGKEEPQHF
TGTGCCAGCGCTGCCGGCGGTAAGGAGGAGCCCCAGCATTTT
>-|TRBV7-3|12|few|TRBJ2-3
CASSSLRGTQYF
TGTGCCAGCAGCTCCCTGCGGGGTACGCAGTATTTT
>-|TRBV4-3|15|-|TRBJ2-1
CASSQDSNSFNEQFF
TGCGCCAGCAGCCAGGACAGCAACAGTTTCAATGAGCAGTTCTTC
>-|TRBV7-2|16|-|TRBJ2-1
CASSPRRAGLYNEQFF
TGTGCCAGCAGCCCCCGTAGAGCGGGCCTATACAATGAGCAGTTCTTC
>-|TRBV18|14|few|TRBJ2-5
CASSPGAQQETQYF
TGTGCCAGCTCACCCGGAGCACAACAAGAGACCCAGTACTTC
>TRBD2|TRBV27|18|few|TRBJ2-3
CASSFKAGGLPNRNTQYF
TGTGCCAGCAGTTTTAAGGCGGGGGGGCTTCCGAATCGAAATACGCAGTATTTT
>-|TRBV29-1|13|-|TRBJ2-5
CSADPGYQETQYF
TGCAGCGCTGACCCGGGTTATCAAGAGACCCAGTACTTC
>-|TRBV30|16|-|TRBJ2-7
CAWSLLMRQATYEQYF
TGTGCCTGGAGTCTCCTCATGAGGCAGGCCACCTACGAGCAGTACTTC
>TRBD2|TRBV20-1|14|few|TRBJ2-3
CSAWRGGATDTQCF
TGCAGTGCATGGCGCGGGGGGGCCACAGATACGCAGTGTTTT
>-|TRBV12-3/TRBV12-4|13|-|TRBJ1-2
CASSLGTLYGYTF
TGTGCCAGCAGTTTAGGGACACTCTATGGCTACACCTTC
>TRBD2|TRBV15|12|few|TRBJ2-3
CATQRGTDTQYF
TGTGCCACCCAGCGGGGGACAGATACGCAGTATTTT
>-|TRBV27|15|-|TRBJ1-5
CASREGPYSNQPQHF
TGTGCCAGCAGGGAGGGGCCTTATAGCAATCAGCCCCAGCATTTT
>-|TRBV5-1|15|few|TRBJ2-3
CASSFFGPEVDTQYF
TGCGCCAGCAGCTTTTTCGGTCCAGAGGTGGATACGCAGTATTTT
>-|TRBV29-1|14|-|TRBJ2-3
CSVDSSGVSDTQYF
TGCAGCGTTGATAGCTCCGGAGTATCAGATACGCAGTATTTT
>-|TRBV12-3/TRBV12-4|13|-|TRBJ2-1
CASSLIPYNEQFF
TGTGCCAGCAGTTTAATACCTTACAATGAGCAGTTCTTC
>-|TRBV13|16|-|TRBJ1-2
CASSLGSEAGSYGYTF
TGTGCCAGCAGCTTAGGCAGTGAGGCAGGATCCTATGGCTACACCTTC
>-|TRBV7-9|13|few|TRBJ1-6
CASSLERNSPLHF
TGTGCCAGCAGCTTAGAGAGGAATTCACCCCTCCACTTT
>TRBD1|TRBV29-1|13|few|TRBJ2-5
CSDTTGFQETQYF
TGCAGCGATACGACAGGGTTCCAAGAGACCCAGTACTTC
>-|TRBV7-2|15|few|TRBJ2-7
CASSFRALPSYEQYF
TGTGCCAGCAGCTTTCGAGCGCTTCCCTCCTACGAGCAGTACTTC
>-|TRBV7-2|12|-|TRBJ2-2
CASSLVVGELFF
TGTGCCAGCAGCTTAGTGGTCGGGGAGCTGTTTTTT
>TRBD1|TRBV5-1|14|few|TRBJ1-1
CASSSLTGGPEAFF
TGCGCCAGCAGCTCCCTGACAGGGGGGCCTGAAGCTTTCTTT
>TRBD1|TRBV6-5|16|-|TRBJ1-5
CASSSGQSYSNQPQHF
TGTGCCAGCAGTTCGGGACAGAGCTATAGCAATCAGCCCCAGCATTTT
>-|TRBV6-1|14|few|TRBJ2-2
CASSEATNTGELFF
TGTGCCAGCAGTGAAGCCACGAACACCGGGGAGCTGTTTTTT
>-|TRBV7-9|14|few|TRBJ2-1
CASSSAAQDNEQFF
TGTGCCAGCAGCTCCGCGGCGCAGGACAATGAGCAGTTCTTC
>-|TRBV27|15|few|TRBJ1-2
CASSRSPRNSYGYTF
TGTGCCAGCTCCCGAAGCCCACGCAACTCCTATGGCTACACCTTC
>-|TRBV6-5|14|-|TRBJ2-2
CASSSGFRTGELFF
TGTGCCAGCAGTTCGGGGTTTAGGACCGGGGAGCTGTTTTTT
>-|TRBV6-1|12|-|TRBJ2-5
CASTWGSETQYF
TGTGCCAGCACCTGGGGGTCCGAGACCCAGTACTTC
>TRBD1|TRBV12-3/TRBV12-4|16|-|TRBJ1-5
CASSPQGAVGNQPQHF
TGTGCCAGCAGCCCCCAGGGGGCGGTGGGCAATCAGCCCCAGCATTTT
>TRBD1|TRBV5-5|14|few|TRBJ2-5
CASRKGQGMETQYF
TGTGCCAGCAGGAAAGGACAGGGGATGGAGACCCAGTACTTC
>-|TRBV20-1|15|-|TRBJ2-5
CSAQSPWRAQETQYF
TGCAGTGCCCAATCCCCTTGGAGGGCCCAAGAGACCCAGTACTTC
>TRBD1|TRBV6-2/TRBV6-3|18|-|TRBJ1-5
CASSYTPGQGAIDQPQHF
TGTGCCAGCAGTTACACACCGGGACAGGGGGCGATCGATCAGCCCCAGCATTTT
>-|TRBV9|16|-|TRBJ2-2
CASSVDPAGNTGELFF
TGTGCCAGCAGCGTAGACCCAGCGGGGAACACCGGGGAGCTGTTTTTT
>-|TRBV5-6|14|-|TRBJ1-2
CASIRNRGAHGYTF
TGTGCCAGCATCAGGAATCGGGGGGCGCATGGCTACACCTTC
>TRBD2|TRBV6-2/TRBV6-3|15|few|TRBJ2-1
CASRTGTSGYNEQFF
TGTGCCAGCAGAACCGGGACTAGCGGGTACAATGAGCAGTTCTTC
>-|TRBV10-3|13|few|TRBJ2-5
CAISELARKTQYF
TGTGCCATCAGTGAGCTAGCTAGGAAGACCCAGTACTTC
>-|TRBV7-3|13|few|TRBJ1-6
CASSLMAGSPLHF
TGTGCCAGCAGCTTAATGGCAGGTTCACCCCTCCACTTT
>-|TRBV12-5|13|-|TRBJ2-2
CASGVTGFGELFF
TGTGCTAGTGGTGTCACAGGGTTCGGGGAGCTGTTTTTT
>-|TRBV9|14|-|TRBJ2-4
CASTTSTGSHIQYF
TGTGCCAGCACCACTTCAACAGGGTCGCACATTCAGTACTTC
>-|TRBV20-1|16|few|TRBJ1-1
CSASAGERNRYTEAFF
TGCAGTGCCTCCGCCGGGGAACGCAATCGGTACACTGAAGCTTTCTTT
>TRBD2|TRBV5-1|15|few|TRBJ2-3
CASSRTSDGTDTQYF
TGCGCCAGCAGCAGAACTAGCGACGGCACAGATACGCAGTATTTT
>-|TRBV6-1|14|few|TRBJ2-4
CASREAVAKNIQYF
TGTGCCAGCAGGGAGGCAGTAGCCAAAAACATTCAGTACTTC
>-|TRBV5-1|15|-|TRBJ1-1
CASSLGAYSSTEAFF
TGCGCCAGCAGCCTGGGCGCCTACTCGAGCACTGAAGCTTTCTTT
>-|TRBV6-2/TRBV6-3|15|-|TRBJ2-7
CASSYSGASAYEQYF
TGTGCCAGCAGTTACTCTGGGGCCTCCGCCTACGAGCAGTACTTC
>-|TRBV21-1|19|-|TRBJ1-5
CASSKGANPGPLGNQPQHF
TGTGCCAGCAGCAAAGGGGCCAACCCGGGACCCTTGGGCAATCAGCCCCAGCATTTT
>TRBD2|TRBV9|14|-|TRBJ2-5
CASSLGGIRETQYF
TGTGCCAGCAGCCTCGGGGGGATCCGAGAGACCCAGTACTTC